This T cell receptor (beta chain) was identified in a study of blood T cell repertoires in COVID-19. Overall study context: Researchers got acute and convalescent COVID-19 samples from the United States, Italy and Spain. PBMCs, B-cell-depleted T cells, or T cells provided the cDNA or gDNA that made up the material.

The CDR3 extends over 15 amino acids. Germline V gene lookup returns CDR1 LNHDA and CDR2 SQIVND (reference sequence). Unmatched junction bases numbered 9, after V lost 7 bases and J lost 1 base. Under the authors' procedure: Amplification of reference gene primers provided the estimated nucleated cell counts. Profiling relied on immunoSEQ multiplex PCR, and the TCRdb table lists in-frame clones only, not all of them. D and trimming were read from the DNA, whereas the V and J calls and clone size are those reported in that table. The sample carries approximately 110,000 clones, around 64% recorded once.

This receptor was identified in a human donor with acute or convalescent COVID-19. The donor label of this sample is uncertain. The chain recombines TRBV19 with TRBJ2-5, with 7 bases identical to TRBD1. The sequenced sample consisted of peripheral blood. CDR3 nucleotides: TGTGCCAGTAAGTCGTCATACAGGGGCCAAGAGACCCAGTACTTC. Protein product: CASKSSYRGQETQYF.